The 21 T cell receptor beta chains below were found in one sample sequenced in a study of blood T cells in healthy people across ages. The second PCR ran roughly 7 to 12 cycles with a sample-barcoded 5' primer and J-beta primers. Each CDR3 protein is one row after TCRdb ran MiXCR on the 5' RACE reads. This sample has roughly 700,000 distinct CDR3 sequences, with about 52% found just once. Source material: blood. Source of these receptors: a woman in her sixties or seventies in good health.

The chain links TRBV7-2 to TRBJ2-1, with 11 bases aligning to TRBD2. J lost 8 bases, V lost 5 bases, and 11 bases had no gene match. This CDR3 comprises 16 residues. Germline assignment: CDR1 SGHTA and CDR2 FQGNSA. The CDR3 region is CASSPLLAGVMDEQFF. Here the CDR3 DNA reads TGTGCCAGCAGCCCCCTACTAGCGGGAGTTATGGATGAGCAGTTCTTC.

This clonotype was counted a few times. CDR3 nucleotide sequence: TGTGCCAGCACCGGAGCGGGGAGCGAAGAGACCCAGTACTTC. Its translation is CASTGAGSEETQYF. The V call is TRBV6-5, the J call TRBJ2-5; TRBD2 agrees at 7 bases. CDR1 and CDR2 from the germline V gene are MNHEY and SVGAGI. J gave up 3 bases and V 7 bases, and 8 bases lay outside the gene matches. The CDR3 contains 14 residues.

This clonotype was seen only a few times. The chain is built from TRBV28 and TRBJ1-5; D is uncertain. Germline loops: CDR1 MDHEN, CDR2 SYDVKM. V shed 0 bases and J shed 5 bases, with 5 bases lying between them. The length of the CDR3 is 13 residues. The CDR3 region is CASSLWMDQPQHF. Here the CDR3 DNA reads TGTGCCAGCAGTTTATGGATGGATCAGCCCCAGCATTTT. Based on the CDR3 plus reference TRBV28 and TRBJ1-5, the full variable domain is DVKVTQSSRYLVKRTGEKVFLECVQDMDHENMFWYRQDPGLGLRLIYFSYDVKMKEKGDIPEGYSVSREKKERFSLILESASTNQTSMYLCASSLWMDQPQHFGDGTRLSIL.

The rearrangement joins TRBV20-1 to TRBJ2-1; the match to TRBD2 covers 10 bases. CDR3 size: 14 residues. V shed 6 bases and J 4 bases; nucleotides not matched to a gene: 6. Germline assignment: CDR1 DFQATT and CDR2 SNEGSKA (reference sequence). As DNA, the CDR3 is TGCAGTGCGACTCGGACTAGCGGATACAATGAGCAGTTCTTC. Translated, it gives CSATRTSGYNEQFF.

This clonotype was observed a handful of times. The V and J genes are TRBV3-1 and TRBJ2-7; D gene uncertain. CDR3 length: 14 amino acids. V lost 3 bases, J lost 2 bases, and 11 bases lay in between. The germline CDR1 and CDR2 sequences are LGHDT and YNNKEL (reference sequence). Written as DNA, the CDR3 is TGTGCCAGCAGCCATCCAGACAACCCCTACGAGCAGTACTTC. It encodes CASSHPDNPYEQYF.

This clonotype turned up a few times. The chain links TRBV28 to TRBJ2-4; perhaps D is TRBD1 or TRBD2 (5 bases each). The CDR3 is 13 amino acids. The V and J ends lost 8 bases and 6 bases respectively, with 14 bases between them. Germline V gene lookup returns CDR1 MDHEN and CDR2 SYDVKM. DNA for the CDR3: TGTGCCAGCCTAAGGGACGGCCCAAACATTCAGTACTTC. Protein sequence: CASLRDGPNIQYF.

This clonotype was counted between two and nine times. The V call is TRBV20-1, the J call TRBJ2-7; D is ambiguous. From germline, CDR1 is DFQATT and CDR2 SNEGSKA (reference sequence). The germline V and J ends were trimmed by 5 bases and 5 bases, with 13 bases remaining between them. The CDR3 length is 12 residues. The CDR3 here is CSACPGPHEQYF. As DNA, the CDR3 is TGCAGTGCTTGTCCGGGTCCCCACGAGCAGTACTTC.

This clonotype was detected only a few times. The chain carries TRBV5-1 and TRBJ2-5; 7 bases agree with TRBD1. Germline CDR1 and CDR2: SGHRS and YFSETQ. CDR3 length: 14 residues. Unmatched junction bases numbered 6, after V lost 4 bases and J lost 3 bases. The CDR3 nucleotides are TGCGCCAGCAGCATCGGGACAGTAGAAGAGACCCAGTACTTC. Translated: CASSIGTVEETQYF.

The chain couples TRBV20-1 to TRBJ2-7, with TRBD1 as a possible D gene (5 bases). Trimming cost V 3 bases and J 4 bases, with 16 bases left between them. In germline, CDR1 is DFQATT, CDR2 SNEGSKA (reference sequence). There are 14 residues in the CDR3. The CDR3 region is CSASLPGSDYEQYF. Here the CDR3 DNA reads TGCAGTGCTAGTCTTCCAGGGTCTGATTACGAGCAGTACTTC.

The chain links TRBV5-1 to TRBJ2-5, with D hard to call. Germline V gives CDR1 SGHRS, CDR2 YFSETQ. V lost 6 bases, J lost 5 bases, and 17 bases lay in between. CDR3 length: 14 residues. The DNA for the CDR3 is TGCGCCAGCAAGCAATCAGGTTTTGGGGAGACCCAGTACTTC. The encoded protein is CASKQSGFGETQYF.

This clonotype occurred a few times. This chain joins TRBV5-1 and TRBJ1-2, with a tentative D call TRBD1 (6 bases). Germline V gene sequence: CDR1 SGHRS, CDR2 YFSETQ. The CDR3 consists of 14 residues. The germline V and J ends were trimmed by 4 bases and 4 bases, with 14 bases remaining between them. CDR3 bases: TGCGCCAGCAGCCCCCGGGACATAACCTATGGCTACACCTTC. Translating gives CASSPRDITYGYTF.

J is TRBJ2-1 and V is TRBV29-1, with D possibly being TRBD1 or TRBD2 (6 bases each). Per germline, CDR1 SQVTM and CDR2 ANQGSEA. The CDR3 runs to 13 residues. Trimming removed 8 bases at V and 13 bases at J, with 24 bases between. CDR3 coding DNA: TGCAGCTTTCACCGGGGGCAAGGGGAGACCCAGTTCTTC. It yields the protein CSFHRGQGETQFF.

The CDR3 bases are TGCAGCGTCCTCCCGGGACAGAGTGCGCAGTATTTT. This codes for CSVLPGQSAQYF. V usage is TRBV29-1 and J usage is TRBJ2-3; 7 nucleotides match TRBD1. Germline-derived CDR1 and CDR2 are SQVTM and ANQGSEA. Losses at the gene ends were 6 bases for V and 10 bases for J; bases not matched to a gene: 10. The CDR3 runs to 12 residues.

V and J are TRBV20-1 and TRBJ2-5; D might be TRBD1 (6 bases). Germline CDR1 is DFQATT and CDR2 is SNEGSKA (reference sequence). The CDR3 spans 14 residues. The CDR3 sequence: CTSTPGVSGETQYF. The CDR3 nucleotides are TGCACTTCTACCCCAGGGGTTTCTGGAGAGACCCAGTACTTC.

V gene TRBV7-3 combines with J gene TRBJ2-6; D may be TRBD2 (6 bases). Germline loops: CDR1 SGHTA, CDR2 FQGTGA. The CDR3 is 15 amino acids. V was shortened by 3 bases and J by 4 bases, with 10 bases between the two germline ends. The CDR3 sequence is CASSFSGGGANVLTF. CDR3 DNA sequence: TGTGCCAGCAGCTTTAGCGGCGGGGGGGCCAACGTCCTGACTTTC.

This clonotype was seen a handful of times. V is TRBV7-3 and J is TRBJ2-3; a weak D match, TRBD1 (6 bases). The CDR3 is made up of 13 amino acids. V was pared by 4 bases and J by 5 bases, with 10 bases between. Germline CDR1 is SGHTA and CDR2 is FQGTGA. The CDR3 nucleotides are TGTGCCAGCAGCTCAGGGGATCAAGATACGCAGTATTTT. Translation: CASSSGDQDTQYF.

This clonotype was seen more than once but under ten times. This sequence joins TRBV27 and TRBJ2-7, with 7 bases matching TRBD1. V shed 5 bases and J 2 bases; nucleotides not matched to a gene: 9. In germline, CDR1 is MNHEY, CDR2 SMNVEV (reference sequence). This CDR3 is built from 15 residues. CDR3 region: CASSLGQLGPYEQYF. CDR3 DNA sequence: TGTGCCAGCAGTCTGGGACAGTTGGGGCCCTACGAGCAGTACTTC.

The sample holds a few counts of this clonotype. The rearrangement links TRBV20-1 to TRBJ2-1; 14 nucleotides line up with TRBD2. CDR1 is DFQATT and CDR2 is SNEGSKA in the germline V gene (reference sequence). The CDR3 has 16 residues. V dropped 5 bases and J dropped 0; count of bases not matched to a gene: 3. The CDR3: CSAYGTSGSSYNEQFF. The CDR3 DNA is TGCAGTGCTTACGGGACTAGCGGGAGCTCCTACAATGAGCAGTTCTTC.

The V call is TRBV18, the J call TRBJ1-2; a weak D match, TRBD1 (5 bases). CDR3 length equals 16 residues. Trimming pared 0 bases from V and 4 bases from J, leaving 15 bases between. Germline CDR1 and CDR2: KGHSH and LQKENI. CDR3 loop: CASSPPRGAQVYGYTF. DNA of the CDR3: TGTGCCAGCTCACCACCGAGAGGGGCGCAAGTCTATGGCTACACCTTC.

This clonotype was recorded a few times. The chain recombines TRBV7-2 with TRBJ2-7; D is possibly TRBD2 (6 bases). Per germline, CDR1 SGHTA and CDR2 FQGNSA. The V gene lost 2 bases and the J gene lost 4 bases, with 9 bases spanning the gap. The CDR3 totals 13 residues. The CDR3 region is CASSLISGYEQYF. The CDR3 bases are TGTGCCAGCAGCTTAATTAGCGGTTACGAGCAGTACTTC. Combining the CDR3 with reference TRBV7-2 and TRBJ2-7 gives the whole variable domain GAGVSQSPSNKVTEKGKDVELRCDPISGHTALYWYRQSLGQGLEFLIYFQGNSAPDKSGLPSDRFSAERTGGSVSTLTIQRTQQEDSAVYLCASSLISGYEQYFGPGTRLTVT.

The chain carries TRBV5-5 and TRBJ2-4; TRBD1 agrees at 7 bases. V lost 0 bases to trimming and J lost 7 bases; unmatched junction nucleotides: 10. Germline V gene data show CDR1 as SGHKS and CDR2 as YYEKEE (reference sequence). The CDR3 totals 16 residues. CDR3 protein: CASSLAGAQGKNIQYF. The CDR3 DNA reads as TGTGCCAGCAGCTTGGCCGGAGCACAGGGGAAGAACATTCAGTACTTC.